Each of the 4 T cell receptor beta chains below was sequenced from the same sample in a study of T cells after yellow fever vaccination. TCRdb redid the calling of the 5' RACE reads with MiXCR, one entry per CDR3 protein. The repertoire holds hundreds of thousands of distinct CDR3 sequences, with around 13% as singletons. Sequenced here: CD4+ T cells sorted from PBMCs, sampled 15 days after the yellow fever booster vaccination. All receptors derive from a man aged 18-30 years who received the YFV17D yellow fever vaccine.

This clonotype was seen at least ten times. V gene TRBV5-1 combines with J gene TRBJ1-1, with a weak D call TRBD1 (6 bases). The CDR3 is 14 residues long. The germline V gene has CDR1 SGHRS and CDR2 YFSETQ. The V gene lost 0 bases and the J gene lost 6 bases, with 12 bases spanning the gap. In DNA, the CDR3 is TGCGCCAGCAGCTTGGGACAGGCTTGGGCTGAAGCTTTCTTT. Protein: CASSLGQAWAEAFF.

This clonotype was seen ten or more times. The chain uses TRBV5-1 and TRBJ2-1; D uncertain. From germline, CDR1 is SGHRS and CDR2 YFSETQ. Trimming left V 5 bases short and J 1 base short, with 4 bases between. This CDR3 region has 12 residues. CDR3 loop: CASRYSYNEQFF. The CDR3 nucleotides read TGCGCCAGCAGGTATTCCTACAATGAGCAGTTCTTC.

The chain employs TRBV6-2 or TRBV6-3 and TRBJ1-5, with TRBD1 identical over 10 bases. V shed 5 bases, J shed 8 bases, and the junction held 9 bases outside the gene matches. Germline V gene lookup returns CDR1 MNHEY and CDR2 SVGEGT. The CDR3 runs to 15 residues. DNA of the CDR3: TGTGCCAGCAGTCGACAGGGGGCGAGGTTGGAGCCCCAGCATTTT. It encodes CASSRQGARLEPQHF.

This clonotype has only a few counts. This chain connects TRBV4-3 to TRBJ2-3; D could derive from TRBD1 or TRBD2 (6 bases each). CDR1 and CDR2 (germline): LGHNA, YSLEER. Trimming removed 4 bases from V and 5 bases from J, with 22 bases in between. The length of the CDR3 is 17 residues. CDR3 in DNA: TGCGCCAGCAGCCCAAAAACAGGGCGGGGATCGCGAGATACGCAGTATTTT. This codes for CASSPKTGRGSRDTQYF.